This passage covers 15 T cell receptor beta chains from one sample sequenced in a study of CD8 T cells in Susac syndrome. With random hexamers, about 0.45 to 1 ug RNA was reverse transcribed. MiXCR, run by TCRdb on the immunoSEQ multiplex PCR reads, gives a single entry per CDR3 protein. The table includes almost 450,000 distinct CDR3 sequences, around 83% detected once. The sequenced sample was CD8+ T cells from PBMCs. These receptors were taken from a human donor with multiple sclerosis.

J is TRBJ2-7 and V is TRBV20-1; 10 bases are shared with TRBD2. The germline V gene encodes CDR1 DFQATT and CDR2 SNEGSKA (reference sequence). The trim removed 2 bases at V and 2 bases at J, leaving 3 bases unmatched. The CDR3 length is 14 residues. The CDR3 sequence is CSARISGRTYEQYF. The CDR3 DNA sequence: TGCAGTGCTAGAATTAGCGGGAGGACCTACGAGCAGTACTTC.

The V and J genes are TRBV20-1 and TRBJ1-4; D gene ambiguous. Germline CDR1 DFQATT, CDR2 SNEGSKA (reference sequence). This CDR3 region has 14 residues. V was shortened by 0 bases and J by 7 bases, with 12 bases between the two germline ends. In DNA form, the CDR3 reads TGCAGTGCTAGAGATCTCGTCAGCAGTGAAAAACTGTTTTTT. Its translation: CSARDLVSSEKLFF.

This chain connects TRBV2 to TRBJ1-1, with 8 bases matching TRBD1. Germline values: CDR1 SNHLY, CDR2 FYNNEI. This CDR3 region has 15 residues. Trimming at V came to 8 bases and at J to 10 bases, leaving 18 bases not matched to a gene. CDR3 loop: CASLREPGGQFGAFF. The CDR3 DNA sequence: TGTGCCAGCCTCAGGGAGCCAGGGGGCCAGTTCGGAGCTTTCTTT.

V usage is TRBV29-1 and J usage is TRBJ2-2; TRBD1 aligns across 8 bases. The CDR3 extends over 13 amino acids. Germline V CDR1 and CDR2: SQVTM, ANQGSEA. J lost 5 bases, V lost 7 bases, and 6 bases had no gene match. The CDR3 DNA follows: TGCAGCGGTACGCGACAGGGGACCGGGGAGCTGTTTTTT. Residues: CSGTRQGTGELFF.

J is TRBJ2-7 and V is TRBV29-1; maybe TRBD2 (6 bases). In germline, CDR1 is SQVTM, CDR2 ANQGSEA. V lost 6 bases and J lost 4, with 19 bases in between. The length of the CDR3 is 14 residues. The CDR3 spells CSVPGESNIYEQYF. CDR3 nucleotides: TGCAGCGTCCCGGGAGAGTCGAACATATACGAGCAGTACTTC.

The chain uses TRBV4-1 and TRBJ1-1; unclear D gene. Germline CDR1 MGHRA, CDR2 YSYEKL. V dropped 0 bases and J dropped 1 base, with 6 bases sitting between them. The CDR3 extends over 14 amino acids. The CDR3 protein is CASSQEGANTEAFF. For the CDR3, the DNA is TGCGCCAGCAGCCAAGAAGGAGCGAACACTGAAGCTTTCTTT.

This clonotype was seen more than once but under ten times. The V call is TRBV27, the J call TRBJ2-1; D is unresolved. The CDR3 has 14 amino acids. Germline-derived CDR1 and CDR2 are MNHEY and SMNVEV (reference sequence). Trimming left V 2 bases short and J 2 bases short, with 7 bases between. CDR3 region: CASSLGPPYNEQFF. The CDR3, as DNA: TGTGCCAGCAGTTTAGGGCCCCCCTACAATGAGCAGTTCTTC.

This rearrangement joins TRBV6-1 to TRBJ1-3, with 9 bases that match TRBD1. Trimming took 7 bases from V and 3 from J; bases not matched to a gene: 13. The CDR3 is 17 amino acids. Germline CDR1 and CDR2: MNHNS and SASEGT. The chain's CDR3 is CASTQTGTGLIGNTIYF. The CDR3, as DNA: TGTGCCAGCACCCAAACCGGGACAGGGTTGATTGGAAACACCATATATTTT.

The chain uses TRBV4-1 and TRBJ2-7; TRBD2 agrees at 10 bases. V trimming: 4 bases; J trimming: 2 bases; junction bases outside the gene matches: 5. The CDR3 loop spans 15 amino acids. Germline CDR1 reads MGHRA; CDR2 reads YSYEKL. The CDR3 DNA reads TGCGCCAGCAGCCCCCAGCGGGAGGGGCCCTACGAGCAGTACTTC. Translation: CASSPQREGPYEQYF.

This clonotype was recorded a few times. This chain links TRBV29-1 with TRBJ2-7; no definite D call. The germline gives CDR1 SQVTM, CDR2 ANQGSEA. The CDR3 totals 11 residues. The ends were cut back, 5 bases at V and 3 bases at J, with 8 bases in the middle. The CDR3 protein is CSVNLGYEQYF. In DNA, the CDR3 is TGCAGCGTTAACTTAGGCTACGAGCAGTACTTC.

The chain links TRBV29-1 to TRBJ2-3; no firm D call. CDR3 length: 12 amino acids. CDR1 and CDR2 from the germline V gene are SQVTM and ANQGSEA. Trimming cost V 4 bases and J 0 bases, with 5 bases left between them. CDR3 sequence: CSVVASTDTQYF. The DNA for the CDR3 is TGCAGCGTTGTAGCTAGCACAGATACGCAGTATTTT.

This sequence joins TRBV27 and TRBJ2-1; D gene ambiguous. With 7 bases removed from V and 4 bases from J, the gap between germline ends came to 17 bases. Germline V CDR1 and CDR2: MNHEY, SMNVEV (reference sequence). The CDR3 spans 15 residues. CDR3 protein: CASTPLAGAYNEQFF. The CDR3 region has the DNA TGTGCCAGCACTCCTTTGGCAGGAGCTTACAATGAGCAGTTCTTC.

The chain couples TRBV27 to TRBJ2-7; 9 positions agree with TRBD1. V lost 7 bases, J lost 3 bases, and 10 bases stayed unmatched. The V gene's germline CDR1 is MNHEY and CDR2 SMNVEV (reference sequence). The CDR3 contains 15 residues. CDR3 DNA sequence: TGTGCCAGCAAGACCGGACAGGGGACATTCTACGAGCAGTACTTC. Its protein is CASKTGQGTFYEQYF.

This clonotype was seen only once. J is TRBJ2-3 and V is TRBV12-3 or TRBV12-4; 8 bases agree with TRBD1. The V gene end was trimmed by 9 bases and the J gene end by 2 bases; junction bases not matched to a gene: 4. The CDR3 consists of 13 residues. CDR3 region: CASRTGSTDTQYF. CDR3 bases: TGTGCCAGTAGGACAGGGTCCACAGATACGCAGTATTTT.

This clonotype was detected a few times. The V gene is TRBV20-1, the J gene TRBJ2-7, with 8 bases matching TRBD2. The trim removed 3 bases at V and 7 bases at J, leaving 8 bases unmatched. Germline CDR1 is DFQATT and CDR2 is SNEGSKA (reference sequence). The CDR3 covers 13 residues. DNA of the CDR3: TGCAGTGCTAGTGAACTAGCGGTGGAAGAGCAGTACTTC. Protein: CSASELAVEEQYF.